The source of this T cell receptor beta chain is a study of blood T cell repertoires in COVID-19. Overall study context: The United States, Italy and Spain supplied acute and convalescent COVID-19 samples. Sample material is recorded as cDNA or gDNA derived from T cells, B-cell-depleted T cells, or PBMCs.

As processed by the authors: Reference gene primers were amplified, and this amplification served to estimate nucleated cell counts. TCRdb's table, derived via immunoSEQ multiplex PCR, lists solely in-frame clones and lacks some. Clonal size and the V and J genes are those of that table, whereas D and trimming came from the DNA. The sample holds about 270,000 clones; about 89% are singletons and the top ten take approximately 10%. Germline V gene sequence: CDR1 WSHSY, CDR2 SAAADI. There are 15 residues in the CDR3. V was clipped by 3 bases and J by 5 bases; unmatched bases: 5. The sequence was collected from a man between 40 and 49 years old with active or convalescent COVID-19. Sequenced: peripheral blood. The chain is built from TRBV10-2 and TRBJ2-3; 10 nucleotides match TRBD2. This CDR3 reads CASSDALAGVDTQYF. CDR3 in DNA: TGCGCCAGCAGTGACGCTCTAGCGGGAGTAGATACGCAGTATTTT.